The sequence of this T cell receptor (beta chain) was determined in a study of a mutant IDH1 vaccine in newly diagnosed glioma. Only in-frame clones appear in the TCRdb table, and some are missing; sequencing was by immunoSEQ multiplex PCR. The profile covers fewer than 50,000 clones, with roughly 90% appearing a single time and more than 15% taken by the ten largest. The time point here: baseline, week 1 (first vaccination visit). Treatment of the sample: pre-vaccination baseline after standard-of-care therapy. V was clipped by 10 bases and J by 2 bases, with 12 bases between them. The germline gives CDR1 SGHVS, CDR2 FQNEAQ. The CDR3 runs to 12 residues.

This clonotype was sampled from a young man with glioma. The chain employs TRBV7-8 and TRBJ2-7; D is unclear. The sample in question was PBMCs, obtained from a glioma patient treated with radiotherapy, temozolomide or both. CDR3 residues: CATAQKTYEQYF. The CDR3 DNA reads as TGTGCCACCGCACAAAAGACCTACGAGCAGTACTTC. The whole variable domain, filled in from reference TRBV7-8 and TRBJ2-7, reads GAGVSQSPRYKVAKRGQDVALRCDPISGHVSLFWYQQALGQGPEFLTYFQNEAQLDKSGLPSDRFFAERPEGSVSTLKIQRTQQEDSAVYLCATAQKTYEQYFGPGTRLTVT.